The clone carrying this T cell receptor (beta chain) was found a few times. These data originate in a study of blood T cell repertoires in COVID-19. Study as a whole: COVID-19 samples from acute and convalescent phases originated in the United States, Italy and Spain.

Per the original methods: Reference gene primers were amplified, and this amplification served to estimate nucleated cell counts. Only in-frame clones appear in the TCRdb table, and some are missing; sequencing was by immunoSEQ multiplex PCR. That table supplies the V and J calls and clone size; D and trimming were determined from the DNA. In the table there are fewer than 350,000 clones, roughly 85% of which are singletons. CDR3 length equals 16 residues. Losses at the gene ends were 5 bases for V and 4 bases for J; bases not matched to a gene: 10. Germline CDR1 is KGHSH and CDR2 is LQKENI. This sequence was found in a human donor in a cohort sampled during active COVID-19. Sequences were obtained from peripheral blood. The J gene is TRBJ1-3, the V gene TRBV18; 8 nucleotides match TRBD1. In DNA form, the CDR3 reads TGTGCCAGCTCAGCAACTCTGACAGGGGTGGGAAACACCATATATTTT. Translating gives CASSATLTGVGNTIYF.